The 13 T cell receptor beta chains given below trace back to one sample, sequenced in a study of blood T cell repertoires in COVID-19. Generated by immunoSEQ multiplex PCR, the TCRdb table keeps only in-frame clones and is missing some. The repertoire holds around 210,000 clones, with 65% to 90% as singletons. Sequencing was done on a sample of peripheral blood. Source of these receptors: a man aged 50 or older with COVID-19, enrolled during active disease.

The V call is TRBV2, the J call TRBJ1-5, with 8 bases identical to TRBD1. CDR3 length equals 14 residues. The germline gives CDR1 SNHLY, CDR2 FYNNEI. The trim removed 2 bases at V and 11 bases at J, leaving 8 bases unmatched. The CDR3 spells CASSEQGASRTQHF. CDR3 DNA: TGTGCCAGCAGTGAACAGGGGGCTTCGAGGACCCAGCATTTT.

V usage is TRBV10-3 and J usage is TRBJ2-5; possible D gene TRBD2, 7 bases. The V end lost 10 bases, the J end lost 4 bases, and 19 bases lay between the germline ends. The V gene's germline CDR1 is ENHRY and CDR2 SYGVKD. The CDR3 contains 14 residues. This chain's CDR3 is CATSGGLGGETQYF. As DNA, the CDR3 is TGTGCCACCTCCGGGGGGCTGGGGGGAGAGACCCAGTACTTC.

This clone was counted once. The chain joins TRBV28 to TRBJ2-1; TRBD2 aligns across 8 bases. The V gene's germline CDR1 is MDHEN and CDR2 SYDVKM. This CDR3 comprises 17 residues. V shed 4 bases and J 0 bases; nucleotides not matched to a gene: 8. The CDR3 DNA reads as TGTGCCAGCAGTTCCGTGGGACTAGGAACCTCCTACAATGAGCAGTTCTTC. Translated, it gives CASSSVGLGTSYNEQFF.

This chain links TRBV9 with TRBJ2-2, with D uncertain. Germline-derived CDR1 and CDR2 are SGDLS and YYNGEE. The CDR3 contains 13 residues. V lost 0 bases, J lost 4 bases, and 4 bases lay in between. CDR3 in amino acids: CASSVVSTGELFF. The CDR3 bases are TGTGCCAGCAGCGTAGTCTCCACCGGGGAGCTGTTTTTT. Full variable domain (rest looked up from reference TRBV9 and TRBJ2-2): DSGVTQTPKHLITATGQRVTLRCSPRSGDLSVYWYQQSLDQGLQFLIQYYNGEERAKGNILERFSAQQFPDLHSELNLSSLELGDSALYFCASSVVSTGELFFGEGSRLTVL.

This chain joins TRBV21-1 and TRBJ2-7; the D call TRBD1 from the table was never checked on the DNA. TRBV21-1 is an annotated pseudogene. The CDR3 covers 15 residues. The CDR3, as DNA: TGTGCCAGCAGCACCGGACAGGGGGCTCCGTACGAGCAGTACTTC. Amino acids: CASSTGQGAPYEQYF.

The V and J genes are TRBV5-1 and TRBJ2-7, with a possible D match to TRBD2 (6 bases). CDR1 and CDR2 from the germline V gene are SGHRS and YFSETQ. The CDR3 consists of 15 residues. Trimming cost V 0 bases and J 2 bases, with 12 bases left between them. This CDR3 reads CASSLGIAATYEQYF. The CDR3, as DNA: TGCGCCAGCAGCTTGGGTATAGCGGCTACCTACGAGCAGTACTTC.

The chain carries TRBV6-4 and TRBJ1-1; 9 nucleotides match TRBD1. With 3 bases clipped from V and 4 bases from J, the junction kept 3 bases outside the gene matches. CDR3 length: 14 residues. CDR1 and CDR2 (germline): MRHNA, SNTAGT. The DNA of the CDR3 is TGTGCCAGCAGTGAACAGGGGGCGAGCACTGAAGCTTTCTTT. Amino acid sequence: CASSEQGASTEAFF.

The chain carries TRBV18 and TRBJ2-7; the D is unclear. Germline V gene lookup returns CDR1 KGHSH and CDR2 LQKENI. There are 12 residues in the CDR3. V was clipped by 6 bases and J by 3 bases, with 9 bases between them. Written as DNA, the CDR3 is TGTGCCAGCTCGGTAGATGACTACGAGCAGTACTTC. Protein sequence: CASSVDDYEQYF.

The rearrangement links TRBV6-1 to TRBJ2-3; tentative D call: TRBD2 (6 bases). CDR1 and CDR2 (germline): MNHNS, SASEGT. V gave up 0 bases and J gave up 6 bases, with 22 bases separating them. The CDR3 sequence is 18 residues long. In nucleotides, the CDR3 is TGTGCCAGCAGTGAAGCGTCGGGCGGGGCGGCAACCCGGGATACGCAGTATTTT. Translated: CASSEASGGAATRDTQYF.

Of note for this clone: Other DNA variants within this sample encode the same CDR3. The chain uses TRBV7-2 and TRBJ2-7, with 7 bases identical to TRBD1. The CDR3 covers 13 residues. The V and J ends lost 3 bases and 3 bases, in that order; junction bases with no gene match: 2. Germline assignment: CDR1 SGHTA and CDR2 FQGNSA. The CDR3 DNA sequence: TGTGCCAGCAGCTTGGCAGGGGGCTACGAGCAGTACTTC. It translates to CASSLAGGYEQYF.

The chain employs TRBV4-2 and TRBJ2-1; 12 positions agree with TRBD2. Per germline, CDR1 LGHNA and CDR2 YNFKEQ. The V gene end was trimmed by 1 base and the J gene end by 0 bases; junction bases not matched to a gene: 1. This CDR3 is built from 17 residues. This CDR3 is CASSQGTSGDSYNEQFF. CDR3 bases: TGTGCCAGCAGCCAAGGGACTAGCGGGGACTCCTACAATGAGCAGTTCTTC.

The rearrangement links TRBV9 to TRBJ1-2; 7 bases are a match to TRBD1. The CDR3 runs 22 residues. With V trimmed by 0 bases and J by 7 bases, 30 bases remained unmatched. CDR1 and CDR2 (germline): SGDLS, YYNGEE. CDR3 sequence reads: CASSVGGHRAVIGGGQNPGYTF. DNA for the CDR3: TGTGCCAGCAGCGTAGGAGGTCACAGGGCTGTTATTGGAGGGGGCCAAAACCCTGGCTACACCTTC. Based on the CDR3 plus reference TRBV9 and TRBJ1-2, the full variable domain is DSGVTQTPKHLITATGQRVTLRCSPRSGDLSVYWYQQSLDQGLQFLIQYYNGEERAKGNILERFSAQQFPDLHSELNLSSLELGDSALYFCASSVGGHRAVIGGGQNPGYTFGSGTRLTVV.

The genes are TRBV6-2 or TRBV6-3 and TRBJ1-1; D remains unclear. Germline lookup yields CDR1 MNHEY and CDR2 SVGEGT. The CDR3 sequence is 14 residues long. Between the trimmed V and J ends, which lost 1 base and 1 base, there was a span of 7 bases. The CDR3 loop is CASSYWLGNTEAFF. The CDR3 region has the DNA TGTGCCAGCAGTTACTGGCTTGGGAACACTGAAGCTTTCTTT.